The rows below give T cell receptor beta chains drawn from one sample of a study of CD8+ T cells in alopecia areata. Produced via immunoSEQ multiplex PCR; TCRdb's table is partial and in-frame only. Of about 210,000 clones detected, 50% to 60% appear once; the ten largest clones hold roughly 1.5%. The sequencing used CD4+ T cells sorted from blood, collected at week 4, from a patient treated with tofacitinib. The receptors shown here come from a human donor with alopecia areata. Both conserved end residues are part of each CDR3. The order of the fields is CDR3 DNA, CDR3 protein, J gene, V gene, D gene, clone size. A D gene is named only where the DNA matches it firmly. Size values are once, few and many counts, or a class for expanded clones, and some rows have none.

cdr3_nt: TGTGCCAGCAGCGACGGGGAGAACACTGAAGCTTTCTTT
cdr3_aa: CASSDGENTEAFF
j_call: TRBJ1-1
v_call: TRBV5-6
d_call: -
clone_size: -

cdr3_nt: TGTGCCTGGAGGGAATCTGGGGCCAACGTCCTGACTTTC
cdr3_aa: CAWRESGANVLTF
j_call: TRBJ2-6
v_call: TRBV30
d_call: -
clone_size: few

cdr3_nt: TGTGCCAGCAGCGTAGAAGGCAGAGCCCCAGATACGCAGTATTTT
cdr3_aa: CASSVEGRAPDTQYF
j_call: TRBJ2-3
v_call: TRBV9
d_call: -
clone_size: -

cdr3_nt: TGTGCCAGTAATGGGGGAGGCTATGGCTACACCTTC
cdr3_aa: CASNGGGYGYTF
j_call: TRBJ1-2
v_call: TRBV19
d_call: -
clone_size: few

cdr3_nt: TGTGCCAGCAGCCCCCGAACAAGCAATGAGCAGTTCTTC
cdr3_aa: CASSPRTSNEQFF
j_call: TRBJ2-1
v_call: TRBV9
d_call: -
clone_size: -

cdr3_nt: TGCAGCGTTGGTAGGGAGATAGGGGCCGGGGCCAACGTCCTGACTTTC
cdr3_aa: CSVGREIGAGANVLTF
j_call: TRBJ2-6
v_call: TRBV29-1
d_call: -
clone_size: -

cdr3_nt: TGTGCCAGCAGCTTTAGACAGGGTTCCGTCTACGAGCAGTACTTC
cdr3_aa: CASSFRQGSVYEQYF
j_call: TRBJ2-7
v_call: TRBV7-9
d_call: TRBD1
clone_size: few

cdr3_nt: TGTGCCAGCAGTCGACCACTTGGGGGAACTGAAGCTTTCTTT
cdr3_aa: CASSRPLGGTEAFF
j_call: TRBJ1-1
v_call: TRBV6-1
d_call: -
clone_size: -

cdr3_nt: TGTGCCACCAGCAGAGAGGGCTATGGCTACACCTTC
cdr3_aa: CATSREGYGYTF
j_call: TRBJ1-2
v_call: TRBV15
d_call: -
clone_size: -

cdr3_nt: TGTGCCAGCAGGGAGGTTAACTACGAGCAGTACTTC
cdr3_aa: CASREVNYEQYF
j_call: TRBJ2-7
v_call: TRBV2
d_call: -
clone_size: -

cdr3_nt: TGTGCCAGCAGTGACAGGGGTAACGGGGAGCTGTTTTTT
cdr3_aa: CASSDRGNGELFF
j_call: TRBJ2-2
v_call: TRBV2
d_call: -
clone_size: -

cdr3_nt: TGCAGCGTTGCCCCCGGGACAGGGGCTTTCTTT
cdr3_aa: CSVAPGTGAFF
j_call: TRBJ1-1
v_call: TRBV29-1
d_call: TRBD1
clone_size: once

cdr3_nt: TGTGCCAGCAGTGAAATAGGGGATGGCTACACCTTC
cdr3_aa: CASSEIGDGYTF
j_call: TRBJ1-2
v_call: TRBV25-1
d_call: -
clone_size: -

cdr3_nt: TGTGCCAGCAGCCGACAGGGGGACTATGGCTACACCTTC
cdr3_aa: CASSRQGDYGYTF
j_call: TRBJ1-2
v_call: TRBV11-2
d_call: TRBD1
clone_size: few

cdr3_nt: TGCAGCGTCGGACCGACAGGGGGAGGGGAAAAACTGTTTTTT
cdr3_aa: CSVGPTGGGEKLFF
j_call: TRBJ1-4
v_call: TRBV29-1
d_call: TRBD1
clone_size: -

cdr3_nt: TGTGCCAGCAGACATCCGGGACAGGGGCAAGTAGTCGATGGCTACACCTTC
cdr3_aa: CASRHPGQGQVVDGYTF
j_call: TRBJ1-2
v_call: TRBV11-2
d_call: TRBD1
clone_size: -

cdr3_nt: TGTGCCTGGGGCTTGAGCGGGGCCTCCTACAATGAGCAGTTCTTC
cdr3_aa: CAWGLSGASYNEQFF
j_call: TRBJ2-1
v_call: TRBV30
d_call: TRBD2
clone_size: -

cdr3_nt: TGTGCCAGCAGCCAGGGACAACCATCCTACGAGCAGTACTTC
cdr3_aa: CASSQGQPSYEQYF
j_call: TRBJ2-7
v_call: TRBV7-2
d_call: -
clone_size: -

cdr3_nt: TGTGCCAGCAGCTTAGGAGTGTCCGAGCAGTACTTC
cdr3_aa: CASSLGVSEQYF
j_call: TRBJ2-7
v_call: TRBV7-9
d_call: -
clone_size: many

cdr3_nt: TGTGCCAGCAGTTCGCTCGGGGGGCTCGGGTCACCCCTCCACTTT
cdr3_aa: CASSSLGGLGSPLHF
j_call: TRBJ1-6
v_call: TRBV27
d_call: -
clone_size: -

cdr3_nt: TGTGCCAGCAGTTTCTCACGGGTTTCTGAAGCTTTCTTT
cdr3_aa: CASSFSRVSEAFF
j_call: TRBJ1-1
v_call: TRBV7-3
d_call: -
clone_size: many

cdr3_nt: TGCGCCAGCAGCCAAGATAGACACCGGGAGACCCAGTACTTC
cdr3_aa: CASSQDRHRETQYF
j_call: TRBJ2-5
v_call: TRBV4-3
d_call: -
clone_size: -